The clone carrying this TCR beta chain came up a few times. Its antigen is as yet unknown. The CDR3 regions of TCR beta were amplified from RNA transcripts. Primed by the HTBI set, a first-round RT-PCR was run on the TCR CDR3. TCRdb re-derived calls from the multiplex PCR reads in MiXCR, one entry per CDR3 protein. This sample has 370,000 or so distinct CDR3 sequences, with less than 20% found just once. This entry comes from a study of T cells in Graves' hyperthyroidism and ophthalmopathy. Whole-study context: Initial diagnosis, before any treatment, was when peripheral blood was collected.

Study outcomes and limitations: The model identified upcoming ophthalmopathy a median about 6.5 months ahead of onset.

Trimming shortened V by 6 bases and J by 0 bases, and 10 bases separated the two germline ends. Germline V gene lookup returns CDR1 MNHEY and CDR2 SVGEGT. This CDR3 spans 14 amino acids. Patients with uncontrolled infections, other autoimmune diseases, pregnancy or lactation were excluded. Any symptoms of ophthalmopathy came after the first hyperthyroidism diagnosis, from which the blood sample dates. This chain joins TRBV6-2 or TRBV6-3 and TRBJ2-3; the D gene is possibly TRBD2 (5 bases). This clonotype was sampled from a woman aged 18-35 years with Graves' hyperthyroidism that later progressed to Graves' ophthalmopathy. The material sequenced was blood. The chain's CDR3 is CASRTRVSTDTQYF. CDR3 coding DNA: TGTGCCAGCAGAACGAGGGTTAGCACAGATACGCAGTATTTT.